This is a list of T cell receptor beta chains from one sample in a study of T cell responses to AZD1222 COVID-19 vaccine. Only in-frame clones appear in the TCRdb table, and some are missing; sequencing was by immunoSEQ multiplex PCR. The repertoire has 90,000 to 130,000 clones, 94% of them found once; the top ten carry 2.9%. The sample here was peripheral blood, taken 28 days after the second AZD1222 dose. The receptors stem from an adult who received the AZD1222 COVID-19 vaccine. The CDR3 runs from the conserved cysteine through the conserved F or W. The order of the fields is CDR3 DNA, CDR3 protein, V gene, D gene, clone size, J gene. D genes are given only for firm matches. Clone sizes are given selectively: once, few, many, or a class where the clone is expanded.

CDR3nt: TGTGCCAGCAGCTGGGGTTTTGAAAAACTGTTTTTT
CDR3aa: CASSWGFEKLFF
v_gene: TRBV6-5
d_gene: -
abundance: -
j_gene: TRBJ1-4

CDR3nt: TGTGCCAGCAGTGAAACAGGGCTCTTACAGCCCCAGCATTTT
CDR3aa: CASSETGLLQPQHF
v_gene: TRBV25-1
d_gene: -
abundance: -
j_gene: TRBJ1-5

CDR3nt: TGTGCCAGCAGCCATTACCGGGACAGGGGGCATGGCTACACCTTC
CDR3aa: CASSHYRDRGHGYTF
v_gene: TRBV3-1/TRBV3-2
d_gene: TRBD1
abundance: once
j_gene: TRBJ1-2

CDR3nt: TGTGCCAGTTCCCGAGGACAGCCTCAAGAGACCCAGTACTTC
CDR3aa: CASSRGQPQETQYF
v_gene: TRBV19
d_gene: -
abundance: -
j_gene: TRBJ2-5

CDR3nt: TGCGCCAGCAGCCAAGGCCCAGGGAGCACCTATAATTCACCCCTCCACTTT
CDR3aa: CASSQGPGSTYNSPLHF
v_gene: TRBV4-1
d_gene: -
abundance: -
j_gene: TRBJ1-6

CDR3nt: TGTGCCAGCAGCTTAGATCGAGGGGGCGGGCAGTTCTTC
CDR3aa: CASSLDRGGGQFF
v_gene: TRBV11-2
d_gene: TRBD1
abundance: -
j_gene: TRBJ2-1

CDR3nt: TGTGCCAGTAGTATATTGGCGAACACTGAAGCTTTCTTT
CDR3aa: CASSILANTEAFF
v_gene: TRBV19
d_gene: -
abundance: -
j_gene: TRBJ1-1

CDR3nt: TGTGCCAGCAGGGACCCGGGACAGGGTCATGGCTACACCTTC
CDR3aa: CASRDPGQGHGYTF
v_gene: TRBV7-9
d_gene: TRBD1
abundance: -
j_gene: TRBJ1-2

CDR3nt: TGTGCCAGCAGGCCCGGGACCGCCAATTCACCCCTCCACTTT
CDR3aa: CASRPGTANSPLHF
v_gene: TRBV6-5
d_gene: -
abundance: -
j_gene: TRBJ1-6

CDR3nt: TGTGCCAGCAGCCTATCGGGGAACACCATATATTTT
CDR3aa: CASSLSGNTIYF
v_gene: TRBV3-1/TRBV3-2
d_gene: -
abundance: -
j_gene: TRBJ1-3

CDR3nt: TGTGCCAGCAGTCCCCTGCAGGGGTTCAATGAAAAACTGTTTTTT
CDR3aa: CASSPLQGFNEKLFF
v_gene: TRBV27
d_gene: -
abundance: -
j_gene: TRBJ1-4

CDR3nt: TGTGCCAGCAGCTCGTACCGACTAGCGGGGGGAGACGAGCAGTACTTC
CDR3aa: CASSSYRLAGGDEQYF
v_gene: TRBV6-4
d_gene: TRBD2
abundance: -
j_gene: TRBJ2-7

CDR3nt: TGCAGCGTGTGCCCCCAGGGAGGTGAGCAGTACTTC
CDR3aa: CSVCPQGGEQYF
v_gene: TRBV29-1
d_gene: -
abundance: -
j_gene: TRBJ2-7

CDR3nt: TGCGCCAGCAGCCAAGGCTGGGGACAGCAAGATGGCTACACCTTC
CDR3aa: CASSQGWGQQDGYTF
v_gene: TRBV4-1
d_gene: TRBD1
abundance: -
j_gene: TRBJ1-2

CDR3nt: TGCGCCAGCAGCGCTTATAGCGGGGACCAAGAGACCCAGTACTTC
CDR3aa: CASSAYSGDQETQYF
v_gene: TRBV5-1
d_gene: TRBD2
abundance: -
j_gene: TRBJ2-5

CDR3nt: TGTGCCAGCAGTTTAAATCAGGGAGCCTACGAGCAGTACTTC
CDR3aa: CASSLNQGAYEQYF
v_gene: TRBV27
d_gene: -
abundance: -
j_gene: TRBJ2-7

CDR3nt: TGTGCCAGTAGTATGGTGTCTGCGGGGCTGGGGGAGACCCAGTACTTC
CDR3aa: CASSMVSAGLGETQYF
v_gene: TRBV19
d_gene: -
abundance: -
j_gene: TRBJ2-5

CDR3nt: TGTGCCAGCAGTGAAGCGTCCGGGGGAGGAGGCTACACCTTC
CDR3aa: CASSEASGGGGYTF
v_gene: TRBV6-1
d_gene: -
abundance: -
j_gene: TRBJ1-2

CDR3nt: TGTGCCTGGAGTGCACGCTCGACAGGGGAGACTGAAGCTTTCTTT
CDR3aa: CAWSARSTGETEAFF
v_gene: TRBV30
d_gene: TRBD1
abundance: -
j_gene: TRBJ1-1

CDR3nt: TGTGCCAGCAGTGAAATTCCAGGGGCCAGCAATCAGCCCCAGCATTTT
CDR3aa: CASSEIPGASNQPQHF
v_gene: TRBV6-1
d_gene: -
abundance: -
j_gene: TRBJ1-5

CDR3nt: TGTGCCAGCAGCCAAGCAGGGTTTAACACTGAAGCTTTCTTT
CDR3aa: CASSQAGFNTEAFF
v_gene: TRBV3-1/TRBV3-2
d_gene: -
abundance: -
j_gene: TRBJ1-1

CDR3nt: TGTGCCAGCAGTGAGAAAGCGGGCCCCTCCTACAATGAGCAGTTCTTC
CDR3aa: CASSEKAGPSYNEQFF
v_gene: TRBV6-4
d_gene: -
abundance: -
j_gene: TRBJ2-1

CDR3nt: TGTGCCAGCAGCTCGCCGAGCTCCTACAATGAGCAGTTCTTC
CDR3aa: CASSSPSSYNEQFF
v_gene: TRBV11-2
d_gene: -
abundance: -
j_gene: TRBJ2-1

CDR3nt: TGTGCCAGCAGTCTCGGACTCCTTGCCTATGGCTACACCTTC
CDR3aa: CASSLGLLAYGYTF
v_gene: TRBV7-9
d_gene: -
abundance: -
j_gene: TRBJ1-2

CDR3nt: TGTGCCAGCAGCTCCCAGGGACGGGAAGCTTTCTTT
CDR3aa: CASSSQGREAFF
v_gene: TRBV5-5
d_gene: -
abundance: -
j_gene: TRBJ1-1

CDR3nt: TGTGCCAGCAGCCGTGGACAGGGGGCTAACAATCAGCCCCAGCATTTT
CDR3aa: CASSRGQGANNQPQHF
v_gene: TRBV7-8
d_gene: TRBD1
abundance: -
j_gene: TRBJ1-5

CDR3nt: TGTGCCAGCAGCTTAACGACAGGGGGTTCCTACAATGAGCAGTTCTTC
CDR3aa: CASSLTTGGSYNEQFF
v_gene: TRBV7-9
d_gene: TRBD1
abundance: -
j_gene: TRBJ2-1

CDR3nt: TGTGCCAGCAGCCGAACTTTAGGACAGGTGGCCACAGATACGCAGTATTTT
CDR3aa: CASSRTLGQVATDTQYF
v_gene: TRBV14
d_gene: TRBD1
abundance: -
j_gene: TRBJ2-3

CDR3nt: TGTGCCAGCAGTGAATATATGAGAGGGTTAGCTTTCTTT
CDR3aa: CASSEYMRGLAFF
v_gene: TRBV25-1
d_gene: -
abundance: -
j_gene: TRBJ1-1

CDR3nt: TGTGCCATCATGCGGGACGGAGGAAACACCATATATTTT
CDR3aa: CAIMRDGGNTIYF
v_gene: TRBV10-3
d_gene: -
abundance: -
j_gene: TRBJ1-3

CDR3nt: TGCGCCAGCAACCGACCCACTGACAGTGGGGGCACTGAAGCTTTCTTT
CDR3aa: CASNRPTDSGGTEAFF
v_gene: TRBV10-2
d_gene: -
abundance: -
j_gene: TRBJ1-1

CDR3nt: TGTGCCAGCAGCTTAAGGTCAGAGGAAAAACTGTTTTTT
CDR3aa: CASSLRSEEKLFF
v_gene: TRBV7-9
d_gene: -
abundance: -
j_gene: TRBJ1-4